The 28 T cell receptor beta chains presented below share a single source sample, sequenced in a study of OX40 agonist ivuxolimab in advanced cancers. The method was immunoSEQ multiplex PCR; TCRdb's version includes in-frame clones alone and lacks a portion of them. The sample contains about 69,000 clones, around 89% of which appear only once. The sample here was CD4+ or CD8+ T cells sorted from blood, taken in a trial of the OX40 agonist ivuxolimab. Receptor source: an adult with an advanced solid tumor such as melanoma, head and neck, liver or kidney cancer.

The V gene is TRBV6-5, the J gene TRBJ2-5; tentative D call: TRBD2 (5 bases). Trimming took 2 bases from V and 4 from J, leaving 14 bases between them. Per the germline V gene, CDR1 is MNHEY and CDR2 is SVGAGI. CDR3 length: 15 amino acids. The DNA for the CDR3 is TGTGCCAGCAGTTACGGCTCCCGGGGAGCAGAGACCCAGTACTTC. Residues: CASSYGSRGAETQYF.

This chain connects TRBV5-4 to TRBJ2-3, with D perhaps TRBD1 (5 bases). The CDR3 is 14 residues long. Per germline, CDR1 SGHNT and CDR2 YYREEE (reference sequence). The V end was cut by 5 bases, the J end by 2 bases, with 12 bases between. The CDR3 spells CASSPKGDTDTQYF. CDR3 sequence (DNA): TGTGCCAGCAGTCCAAAAGGGGACACAGATACGCAGTATTTT.

CDR3 sequence reads: CASSPEELSGNTIYF. CDR3 DNA sequence: TGTGCCAGCTCACCAGAGGAGCTCTCTGGAAACACCATATATTTT. V is TRBV18 and J is TRBJ1-3; no reliable D call. Germline V CDR1 and CDR2: KGHSH, LQKENI. The germline V and J ends were trimmed by 2 bases and 0 bases, with 8 bases remaining between them. This CDR3 region has 15 residues.

The chain employs TRBV5-8 and TRBJ1-5; D possibly corresponds to TRBD1 (6 bases). Germline V CDR1 and CDR2: SGHTS, YDEGEE. The CDR3 spans 15 residues. V dropped 0 bases and J dropped 4 bases, with 11 bases sitting between them. The CDR3, as DNA: TGTGCCAGCAGCTTGGAGGGGAGGGGGAATCAGCCCCAGCATTTT. This translates into CASSLEGRGNQPQHF. Using reference TRBV5-8 and TRBJ1-5 for the parts outside the CDR3, the full variable domain is EAGVTQSPTHLIKTRGQQATLRCSPISGHTSVYWYQQALGLGLQFLLWYDEGEERNRGNFPPRFSGRQFPNYSSELNVNALELEDSALYLCASSLEGRGNQPQHFGDGTRLSIL.

The V gene is TRBV28, the J gene TRBJ1-1; tentatively, D is TRBD1 (5 bases). The germline V gene has CDR1 MDHEN and CDR2 SYDVKM. V lost 5 bases, J lost 0 bases, and 19 bases lay in between. This CDR3 region has 17 residues. The CDR3: CASSPGGGGEMNTEAFF. CDR3 nucleotides: TGTGCCAGCAGTCCTGGTGGCGGGGGGGAAATGAACACTGAAGCTTTCTTT.

This chain uses TRBV29-1 with TRBJ1-3; D call uncertain. V dropped 3 bases and J dropped 4 bases, with 10 bases sitting between them. Germline V gene data show CDR1 as SQVTM and CDR2 as ANQGSEA. CDR3 size: 13 residues. The CDR3, as DNA: TGCAGCGTTGAGTTGGTGGGAGGAAACACCATATATTTT. Its translation: CSVELVGGNTIYF.

The chain recombines TRBV11-3 with TRBJ2-1; no clear D gene. CDR3 length: 13 residues. Trimming pared 1 base from V and 10 bases from J, leaving 11 bases between. The germline V gene encodes CDR1 SGHNT and CDR2 YENEEA. The CDR3 reads CASSLVPAREQFF. The CDR3 DNA reads as TGTGCCAGCAGCTTAGTCCCAGCCAGGGAGCAGTTCTTC. Combining the CDR3 with reference TRBV11-3 and TRBJ2-1 gives the whole variable domain EAGVVQSPRYKIIEKKQPVAFWCNPISGHNTLYWYLQNLGQGPELLIRYENEEAVDDSQLPKDRFSAERLKGVDSTLKIQPAELGDSAVYLCASSLVPAREQFFGPGTRLTVL.

The gene calls are TRBV10-1 and TRBJ1-1; tentative D call: TRBD1 (6 bases). Trimming pared 4 bases from V and 4 bases from J, leaving 13 bases between. CDR1 is WNHNN and CDR2 is SYGVQD in the germline V gene (reference sequence). This CDR3 region has 14 residues. DNA for the CDR3: TGCGCCAGCAGTGGATCTCGAGGGGGCACTGAAGCTTTCTTT. It specifies CASSGSRGGTEAFF.

The chain recombines TRBV4-2 with TRBJ1-5; D ambiguous. From germline, CDR1 is LGHNA and CDR2 YNFKEQ. V was clipped by 3 bases and J by 0 bases, with 9 bases between them. The CDR3 loop spans 15 amino acids. The CDR3 sequence is CASSHLGNSNQPQHF. CDR3 nucleotide sequence: TGTGCCAGCAGCCATTTAGGGAATAGCAATCAGCCCCAGCATTTT.

The rearrangement uses TRBV29-1 and TRBJ1-1; the D is unclear. V dropped 5 bases and J dropped 1 base, with 5 bases sitting between them. This CDR3 spans 11 amino acids. CDR1 and CDR2 from the germline V gene are SQVTM and ANQGSEA. The CDR3 loop reads CSVFPNTEAFF. The CDR3, as DNA: TGCAGCGTTTTTCCGAACACTGAAGCTTTCTTT.

The chain joins TRBV10-3 to TRBJ2-7; no reliable D call. Trimming shortened V by 7 bases and J by 1 base, and 11 bases separated the two germline ends. CDR1 and CDR2 (germline): ENHRY, SYGVKD. The CDR3 is made up of 13 amino acids. CDR3 residues: CAIKAGDSYEQYF. CDR3 in DNA: TGTGCCATCAAGGCAGGAGATTCCTACGAGCAGTACTTC.

The chain joins TRBV9 to TRBJ2-2; 8 bases are a match to TRBD1. The CDR3 contains 15 residues. Germline CDR1 SGDLS, CDR2 YYNGEE. After removal of 4 bases from V and 3 bases from J, the junction contained 5 bases not matched to a gene. CDR3 sequence: CASSFGQGYTGELFF. CDR3 nucleotides: TGTGCCAGCAGCTTCGGACAGGGTTACACCGGGGAGCTGTTTTTT.

J is TRBJ2-3 and V is TRBV5-4, with TRBD2 matching over 15 bases. CDR1 and CDR2 from the germline V gene are SGHNT and YYREEE (reference sequence). Germline trimming cut 4 bases from V and 8 bases from J; bases unmatched to any gene: 11. The CDR3 runs 17 residues. The DNA of the CDR3 is TGTGCCAGCAGCCGAGAGGGACTAGCGGGAGGTCCGGGTACGCAGTATTTT. It encodes CASSREGLAGGPGTQYF.

V gene TRBV11-2 combines with J gene TRBJ2-3, with unresolved D. Per the germline V gene, CDR1 is SGHAT and CDR2 is FQNNGV. Trimming pared 1 base from V and 6 bases from J, leaving 8 bases between. CDR3 length equals 13 residues. The CDR3 coding sequence is TGTGCCAGCAGCTTAGGTGTAGCCGATACGCAGTATTTT. Translated: CASSLGVADTQYF.

The chain couples TRBV27 to TRBJ1-5, with 7 bases matching TRBD1. The CDR3 covers 15 residues. Germline V gene sequence: CDR1 MNHEY, CDR2 SMNVEV (reference sequence). V gave up 2 bases and J gave up 3 bases; unmatched junction bases: 4. The CDR3 coding sequence is TGTGCCAGCAGTTTAGGCAGGGGGGACAATCAGCCCCAGCATTTT. As protein: CASSLGRGDNQPQHF.

The J gene is TRBJ2-7, the V gene TRBV6-1; D is possibly TRBD1 (6 bases). CDR1 is MNHNS, CDR2 SASEGT, per germline. This CDR3 is built from 14 residues. Trimming shortened V by 6 bases and J by 4 bases, and 16 bases separated the two germline ends. CDR3 sequence: CASRTGSELYEQYF. The CDR3 DNA follows: TGTGCCAGCAGAACAGGGTCGGAGCTATACGAGCAGTACTTC.

This sequence joins TRBV18 and TRBJ2-7; D gene ambiguous. The CDR3 contains 11 residues. V shed 3 bases and J shed 5 bases, with 5 bases lying between them. Germline loops: CDR1 KGHSH, CDR2 LQKENI. The CDR3 nucleotides read TGTGCCAGCTCACCGGATAACGAGCAGTACTTC. It is translated as CASSPDNEQYF.

The chain carries TRBV18 and TRBJ1-4; D gene uncertain. This CDR3 region has 12 residues. The germline V and J ends were trimmed by 2 bases and 8 bases, with 6 bases remaining between them. Germline loops: CDR1 KGHSH, CDR2 LQKENI. CDR3 DNA sequence: TGTGCCAGCTCACCAGGTATCGAAAAACTGTTTTTT. This sequence encodes CASSPGIEKLFF. Together with reference TRBV18 and TRBJ1-4, the CDR3 gives the full variable domain: NAGVMQNPRHLVRRRGQEARLRCSPMKGHSHVYWYRQLPEEGLKFMVYLQKENIIDESGMPKERFSAEFPKEGPSILRIQQVVRGDSAAYFCASSPGIEKLFFGSGTQLSVL.

DNA of the CDR3: TGTGCCAGCAGCTTGGGATCTAGCGCAGGGGCAGATACGCAGTATTTT. Its translation: CASSLGSSAGADTQYF. This chain links TRBV5-8 with TRBJ2-3; D may be TRBD1 or TRBD2 (6 bases each). CDR3 length: 16 residues. Germline CDR1 SGHTS, CDR2 YDEGEE. The germline V and J ends were trimmed by 0 bases and 4 bases, with 15 bases remaining between them.

The chain recombines TRBV11-2 with TRBJ2-7, with D possibly called TRBD1 or TRBD2 (5 bases each). CDR1 and CDR2 (germline): SGHAT, FQNNGV. The CDR3 totals 14 residues. Trimming took 1 base from V and 6 from J, leaving 13 bases between them. CDR3 region: CASSLVRGAGEQYF. CDR3 sequence (DNA): TGTGCCAGCAGCTTAGTTAGAGGGGCGGGCGAGCAGTACTTC.

J is TRBJ2-3 and V is TRBV23-1; TRBD2 is a possible D gene (6 bases). TRBV23-1 is reported as an ORF; its role is uncertain. Deletions cut 4 bases from V and 2 bases from J, with 16 bases between. CDR3 length equals 16 residues. CDR3 sequence (DNA): TGCGCCAGCAGTCCTTTCGAGGCGGGATTCACAGATACGCAGTATTTT. It codes for CASSPFEAGFTDTQYF.

The V call is TRBV5-1, the J call TRBJ2-1; D gene uncertain. V shed 3 bases and J shed 3 bases, with 13 bases lying between them. Germline CDR1 and CDR2: SGHRS and YFSETQ. CDR3 length equals 15 residues. The CDR3 loop reads CASSSRSRIYNEQFF. DNA for the CDR3: TGCGCCAGCAGCTCCAGAAGCCGCATCTACAATGAGCAGTTCTTC.

The genes are TRBV11-2 and TRBJ2-6, with D unclear. Trimming left V 4 bases short and J 2 bases short, with 12 bases between. This CDR3 has 16 residues. CDR1 and CDR2 (germline): SGHAT, FQNNGV. Here the CDR3 DNA reads TGTGCCAGCAGCTGGCGAAGGCATACTGGGGCCAACGTCCTGACTTTC. Encoded protein: CASSWRRHTGANVLTF.

This clone occurred once. The chain is built from TRBV2 and TRBJ1-1; the match to TRBD1 covers 7 bases. The J segment lost 5 bases and the V segment lost 6 bases, leaving 6 bases of the junction unmatched. This CDR3 contains 13 residues. Germline V gene lookup returns CDR1 SNHLY and CDR2 FYNNEI. The CDR3, as DNA: TGTGCCAGCAGCAGACAGGGTCGGACTGAAGCTTTCTTT. It codes for CASSRQGRTEAFF.

The gene calls are TRBV6-5 and TRBJ1-3; 7 nucleotides align to TRBD1. Germline CDR1 and CDR2: MNHEY and SVGAGI. The CDR3 is 14 amino acids. V shed 4 bases and J 4 bases; nucleotides not matched to a gene: 4. CDR3 region: CASSLRGPGNTIYF. CDR3 DNA sequence: TGTGCCAGCAGTTTAAGGGGGCCCGGAAACACCATATATTTT.

V and J are TRBV2 and TRBJ1-5; D not resolved. V was trimmed by 4 bases and J by 3 bases, leaving 10 bases between them. CDR1 SNHLY and CDR2 FYNNEI come from the germline V gene. The CDR3 totals 14 residues. CDR3 DNA: TGTGCCAGCAGTGGAATACGGAACAATCAGCCCCAGCATTTT. This gives the protein CASSGIRNNQPQHF.

This clone was detected only a few times. The rearrangement uses TRBV7-2 and TRBJ2-6; D unclear. Germline CDR1 and CDR2: SGHTA and FQGNSA. Between the trimmed V and J ends, which lost 3 bases and 3 bases, there was a span of 15 bases. The CDR3 covers 17 residues. The CDR3 DNA sequence: TGTGCCAGCAGCTTGCAAGCTTCCGTCTATGGGGCCAACGTCCTGACTTTC. Translated, it gives CASSLQASVYGANVLTF. The whole variable domain, filled in from reference TRBV7-2 and TRBJ2-6, reads GAGVSQSPSNKVTEKGKDVELRCDPISGHTALYWYRQSLGQGLEFLIYFQGNSAPDKSGLPSDRFSAERTGGSVSTLTIQRTQQEDSAVYLCASSLQASVYGANVLTFGAGSRLTVL.

For this clone: The junction and the germline gene differ at one end; a read error may be behind it. Within the sample, other DNA sequences also encode this same CDR3. The chain combines TRBV7-9 with TRBJ1-2, with D hard to call. Germline CDR1 and CDR2: SEHNR and FQNEAQ (reference sequence). The CDR3 is 13 residues long. The CDR3 nucleotides are TGTGCCAGCAGCTTTCCATCCCAATTCGGCTATACCTTC. Its translation: CASSFPSQFGYTF.